This T cell receptor beta chain comes out of a study of blood T cells in healthy people across ages. Study-wide background: Capture by template switching was about one barcoded beta molecule per two T cells. Points from the study as a whole: More naive CD4+ cells and higher diversity marked long-lived donors relative to aged donors.

Each donor was a healthy Caucasian individual from Russia, aged about 6 to 95. Each sample yielded at least 5.5 micrograms of PBMC total RNA. The authors ran a second PCR of about 7 to 12 cycles using a sample-barcoded 5' primer and a J-beta primer mix. TCRdb reprocessed the 5' RACE reads via MiXCR and lists one record per CDR3 protein. The sample includes 650,000 to 1,000,000 distinct CDR3 sequences, approximately 35% of them seen just once. In the case of this clonotype: Its cognate antigen is unknown.

The source is a man aged 18-30 years in good health. Specimen: blood.

This CDR3 is CSARTSGDYNEQFF. The CDR3 nucleotides are TGCAGTGCAAGGACTAGCGGCGATTACAATGAGCAGTTCTTC. V gene TRBV20-1 combines with J gene TRBJ2-1; TRBD2 matches 10 bases. This CDR3 region has 14 residues. Germline V CDR1 and CDR2: DFQATT, SNEGSKA (reference sequence). V shed 6 bases, J shed 4 bases, and the junction held 6 bases outside the gene matches.